This T cell receptor beta chain is from a study of cytomegalovirus exposure and HLA in healthy donors. Study-wide results and limits: Per a later analysis, HLA-associated TCR beta chains showed more clonal expansion than other, equally common TCR beta chains.

At collection, donors were nominally healthy, but unrecorded immune exposures were probable. This CDR3 has 14 residues. V was pared by 3 bases and J by 7 bases, with 7 bases of the junction left unmatched. The germline gives CDR1 SGHNT, CDR2 YYREEE (reference sequence). This clone was picked up one time. The antigen is not known. In the PCR, 60 Vbeta and 13 Jbeta primers were used. Assay used: immunoSEQ multiplex PCR; TCRdb lists only in-frame clones, some missing. The data hold approximately 120,000 clones, with more than 65% observed a single time. The chain uses TRBV5-4 and TRBJ2-7; 10 positions match TRBD1. Sequencing was done on a sample of PBMCs. The clonotype comes from a woman in her sixties in good health and CMV-seropositive. The CDR3 spells CASSSGQGTWEQYF. CDR3 coding DNA: TGTGCCAGCAGCTCGGGACAGGGGACTTGGGAGCAGTACTTC.